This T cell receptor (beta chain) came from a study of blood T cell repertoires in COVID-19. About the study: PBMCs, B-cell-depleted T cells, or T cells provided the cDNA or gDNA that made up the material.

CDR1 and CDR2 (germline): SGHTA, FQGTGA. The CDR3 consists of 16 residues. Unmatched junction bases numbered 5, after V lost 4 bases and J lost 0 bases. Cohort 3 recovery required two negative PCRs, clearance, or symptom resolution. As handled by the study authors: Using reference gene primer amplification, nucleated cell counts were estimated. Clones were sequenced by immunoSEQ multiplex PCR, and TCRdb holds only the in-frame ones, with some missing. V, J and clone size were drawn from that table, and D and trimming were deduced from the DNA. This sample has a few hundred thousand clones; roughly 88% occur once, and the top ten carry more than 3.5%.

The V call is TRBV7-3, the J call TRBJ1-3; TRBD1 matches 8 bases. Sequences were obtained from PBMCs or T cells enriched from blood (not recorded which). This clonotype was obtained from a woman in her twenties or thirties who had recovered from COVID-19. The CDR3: CASSSGQANSGNTIYF. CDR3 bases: TGTGCCAGCAGCTCGGGACAGGCCAACTCTGGAAACACCATATATTTT. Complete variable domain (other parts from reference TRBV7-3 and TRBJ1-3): GAGVSQTPSNKVTEKGKYVELRCDPISGHTALYWYRQSLGQGPEFLIYFQGTGAADDSGLPNDRFFAVRPEGSVSTLKIQRTERGDSAVYLCASSSGQANSGNTIYFGEGSWLTVV.